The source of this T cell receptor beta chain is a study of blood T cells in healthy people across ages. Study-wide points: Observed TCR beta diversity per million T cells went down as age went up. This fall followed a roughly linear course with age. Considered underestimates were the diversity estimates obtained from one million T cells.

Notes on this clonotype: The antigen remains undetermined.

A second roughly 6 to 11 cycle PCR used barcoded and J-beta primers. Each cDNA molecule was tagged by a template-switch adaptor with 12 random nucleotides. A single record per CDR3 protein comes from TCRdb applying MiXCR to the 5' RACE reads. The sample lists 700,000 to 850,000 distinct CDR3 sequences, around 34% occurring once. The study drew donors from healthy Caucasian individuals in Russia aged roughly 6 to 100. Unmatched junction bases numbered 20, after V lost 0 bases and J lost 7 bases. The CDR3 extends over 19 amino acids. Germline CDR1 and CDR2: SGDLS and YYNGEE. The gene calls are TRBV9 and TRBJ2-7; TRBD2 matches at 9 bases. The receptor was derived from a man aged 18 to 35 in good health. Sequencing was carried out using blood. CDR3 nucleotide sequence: TGTGCCAGCAGCGTAGCTGGTCCTAGCGGGGAAACCTCCTACAATGAGCAGTACTTC. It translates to CASSVAGPSGETSYNEQYF.